Listed here are 10 T cell receptor beta chains from one sample, sequenced in a study of response to subunit inactivated influenza vaccine. MiXCR, run by TCRdb on the RT-PCR reads, gives a single entry per CDR3 protein. The sample records 650,000 to 800,000 distinct CDR3 sequences, around 14% being singletons. Sequencing used PBMCs from blood, obtained less than 15 days before vaccination. All receptors come from a man aged 45-60 years who received an inactivated influenza vaccine.

Only a few counts were recorded for this clonotype. This chain connects TRBV20-1 to TRBJ2-5; no clear D gene. Germline V gene lookup returns CDR1 DFQATT and CDR2 SNEGSKA (reference sequence). V dropped 0 bases and J dropped 4 bases, with 15 bases sitting between them. The CDR3 runs 15 residues. The CDR3 nucleotides are TGCAGTGCTAGAGATTTCCGGAAGGACCTAGAGACCCAGTACTTC. Residues: CSARDFRKDLETQYF.

This clonotype turned up a few times. The V call is TRBV20-1, the J call TRBJ2-3; TRBD2 matches 8 bases. This CDR3 contains 15 residues. Germline V lookup: CDR1 DFQATT, CDR2 SNEGSKA (reference sequence). J lost 5 bases, V lost 1 base, and 8 bases had no gene match. As DNA, the CDR3 is TGCAGTGCTAGAGGCGGGACTAGTAGGGGAGATACGCAGTATTTT. This codes for CSARGGTSRGDTQYF.

This clonotype has only a few counts. The chain links TRBV28 to TRBJ1-6; no definite D call. This CDR3 contains 16 residues. V lost 7 bases, J lost 0 bases, and 13 bases lay in between. CDR1 and CDR2 (germline): MDHEN, SYDVKM. CDR3 protein: CASTSLGFSYNSPLHF. The CDR3 nucleotides read TGTGCCAGCACTTCCCTGGGGTTCTCCTATAATTCACCCCTCCACTTT. The full variable domain, its missing parts supplied by reference TRBV28 and TRBJ1-6, is DVKVTQSSRYLVKRTGEKVFLECVQDMDHENMFWYRQDPGLGLRLIYFSYDVKMKEKGDIPEGYSVSREKKERFSLILESASTNQTSMYLCASTSLGFSYNSPLHFGNGTRLTVT.

This sequence joins TRBV4-2 and TRBJ2-6; D gene uncertain. Per germline, CDR1 LGHNA and CDR2 YNFKEQ. Trimming removed 0 bases at V and 0 bases at J, with 15 bases between. The CDR3 has 19 residues. The CDR3 spells CASSQDMREGRSGANVLTF. CDR3 in DNA: TGTGCCAGCAGCCAAGATATGCGCGAAGGGCGCTCTGGGGCCAACGTCCTGACTTTC.

This clonotype was counted a few times. V is TRBV2 and J is TRBJ2-3, with 7 bases that match TRBD2. Looked up from germline, CDR1 is SNHLY and CDR2 is FYNNEI. Trimming at V came to 4 bases and at J to 2 bases, leaving 6 bases not matched to a gene. The CDR3 has 15 residues. The CDR3 DNA follows: TGTGCCAGCAGTGGGCTAGCGGAGCCCACAGATACGCAGTATTTT. It codes for CASSGLAEPTDTQYF.

This clonotype was recorded at least ten times. This CDR3 is CASSFRPGQGGYEQYF. CDR3 bases: TGTGCCAGCAGTTTCCGACCGGGACAGGGGGGGTACGAGCAGTACTTC. The chain combines TRBV27 with TRBJ2-7; TRBD1 aligns across 11 bases. V lost 3 bases to trimming and J lost 4 bases; unmatched junction nucleotides: 8. This CDR3 comprises 16 residues. Germline CDR1 is MNHEY and CDR2 is SMNVEV (reference sequence).

The chain employs TRBV2 and TRBJ1-6; weak D call: TRBD1 (6 bases). The CDR3 is 13 residues long. Per the germline V gene, CDR1 is SNHLY and CDR2 is FYNNEI. The V end lost 7 bases, the J end lost 5 bases, and 9 bases lay between the germline ends. CDR3: CASNREDNSPLHF. In nucleotides, the CDR3 is TGTGCCAGCAACAGGGAGGATAATTCACCCCTCCACTTT.

This clonotype was counted only a few times. The chain uses TRBV4-2 and TRBJ2-7, with TRBD2 identical over 15 bases. The V gene's germline CDR1 is LGHNA and CDR2 YNFKEQ. With 1 base clipped from V and 2 bases from J, the junction kept 0 bases outside the gene matches. CDR3 length: 16 residues. The CDR3 is CASSQGTSGRAYEQYF. The CDR3 coding sequence is TGTGCCAGCAGCCAAGGGACTAGCGGGAGGGCCTACGAGCAGTACTTC.

This chain connects TRBV3-1 to TRBJ1-3; D is undetermined. V dropped 5 bases and J dropped 4 bases, with 12 bases sitting between them. Germline CDR1 and CDR2: LGHDT and YNNKEL (reference sequence). CDR3 size: 14 residues. CDR3 residues: CASSSPASGNTIYF. The DNA for the CDR3 is TGTGCCAGCAGCTCTCCGGCGAGCGGAAACACCATATATTTT.

This chain uses TRBV28 with TRBJ2-1, with 10 nucleotides matching TRBD2. Unmatched junction bases numbered 9, after V lost 3 bases and J lost 10 bases. The CDR3 is 15 residues long. Germline CDR1 reads MDHEN; CDR2 reads SYDVKM. CDR3 sequence: CASSFGASGSLEQFF. For the CDR3, the DNA is TGTGCCAGCAGTTTTGGGGCTAGCGGGAGTCTCGAGCAGTTCTTC.